Shown below are 15 T cell receptor beta chains from a single sample sequenced in a study of radiotherapy plus CTLA-4 blockade in lung cancer. Using immunoSEQ multiplex PCR, the repertoire was profiled, and TCRdb retains in-frame clones only, with some absent. The data show 48,000 or so clones, about four fifths seen once. The sequencing here drew on peripheral blood, taken from a patient treated with radiotherapy plus ipilimumab. These receptors originate from a human donor with non-small cell lung cancer whose response to radiotherapy plus ipilimumab could not be evaluated.

J is TRBJ2-2 and V is TRBV6-6; TRBD2 matches at 11 bases. The V and J ends lost 4 bases and 1 base, in that order; junction bases with no gene match: 2. From germline, CDR1 is MNHNY and CDR2 SVGAGI (reference sequence). The CDR3 covers 16 residues. In DNA, the CDR3 is TGTGCCAGCAGTTGGGGGACTAGCGGGAACACCGGGGAGCTGTTTTTT. It encodes CASSWGTSGNTGELFF.

The chain joins TRBV7-3 to TRBJ1-1; possible D gene TRBD1, 5 bases. Germline V gene lookup returns CDR1 SGHTA and CDR2 FQGTGA. With 2 bases removed from V and 5 bases from J, the gap between germline ends came to 9 bases. CDR3 length: 13 amino acids. CDR3 coding DNA: TGTGCCAGCAGCTTATTAGGGGAAACTGAAGCTTTCTTT. Amino acids: CASSLLGETEAFF.

The V gene is TRBV28, the J gene TRBJ1-4, with TRBD1 as a possible D gene (5 bases). Germline-derived CDR1 and CDR2 are MDHEN and SYDVKM. The CDR3 has 16 residues. The V gene lost 4 bases and the J gene lost 4 bases, with 16 bases spanning the gap. The CDR3 DNA follows: TGTGCCAGCAGTTCACGGGGGGGGACGGGTAATGAAAAACTGTTTTTT. Amino acid sequence: CASSSRGGTGNEKLFF.

The chain carries TRBV28 and TRBJ1-1; maybe TRBD1 (5 bases). CDR3 length: 11 residues. V shed 3 bases and J shed 8 bases, with 7 bases lying between them. Germline CDR1 MDHEN, CDR2 SYDVKM. The chain's CDR3 is CASSFWGEAFF. CDR3 sequence (DNA): TGTGCCAGCAGTTTCTGGGGCGAAGCTTTCTTT.

The chain joins TRBV19 to TRBJ2-2; 9 bases map to TRBD1. J was trimmed by 2 bases and V by 2 bases; bases with no gene match: 6. The CDR3 extends over 17 amino acids. Germline values: CDR1 LNHDA, CDR2 SQIVND (reference sequence). The CDR3: CASSIRRGQGNTGELFF. The CDR3 bases are TGTGCCAGTAGTATAAGGAGGGGACAGGGAAACACCGGGGAGCTGTTTTTT.

The chain employs TRBV18 and TRBJ2-5; D might be TRBD2 (6 bases). CDR1 and CDR2 from the germline V gene are KGHSH and LQKENI. Trimming took off 1 base at V and 5 bases at J, with 11 bases between the two ends. The CDR3 runs 14 residues. The CDR3 loop reads CASSPLADGETQYF. As DNA, the CDR3 is TGTGCCAGCTCACCACTAGCGGACGGGGAGACCCAGTACTTC.

This clone turned up a few times. V is TRBV19 and J is TRBJ2-1; 8 bases align to TRBD2. V shed 6 bases, J shed 7 bases, and the junction held 8 bases outside the gene matches. Germline CDR1 LNHDA, CDR2 SQIVND (reference sequence). This CDR3 comprises 14 residues. CDR3 sequence reads: CASSILAEGNEQFF. CDR3 DNA sequence: TGTGCCAGTAGCATACTAGCGGAAGGGAATGAGCAGTTCTTC.

The V and J genes are TRBV5-4 and TRBJ1-1; tentatively, D is TRBD1 (5 bases). V lost 7 bases to trimming and J lost 0 bases, with 16 bases between them. This CDR3 region has 15 residues. Germline V gives CDR1 SGHNT, CDR2 YYREEE (reference sequence). The CDR3 spells CASRRTTAMNTEAFF. DNA for the CDR3: TGTGCCAGCCGCAGGACGACAGCCATGAACACTGAAGCTTTCTTT. Supplemented by reference TRBV5-4 and TRBJ1-1, the full variable domain reads ETGVTQSPTHLIKTRGQQVTLRCSSQSGHNTVSWYQQALGQGPQFIFQYYREEENGRGNFPPRFSGLQFPNYSSELNVNALELDDSALYLCASRRTTAMNTEAFFGQGTRLTVV.

The rearrangement uses TRBV28 and TRBJ2-3; TRBD2 matches 10 bases. With V trimmed by 7 bases and J by 1 base, 17 bases remained unmatched. The germline CDR1 and CDR2 sequences are MDHEN and SYDVKM. This CDR3 is built from 19 residues. CDR3 DNA: TGTGCCAGCACCCTTCCCCTAGCGGGAGTACGATCGGGCACAGATACGCAGTATTTT. Translation: CASTLPLAGVRSGTDTQYF.

This CDR3 reads CASSADLASSYEQYF. In nucleotides, the CDR3 is TGTGCCAGCAGCGCAGATCTAGCGAGCTCCTACGAGCAGTACTTC. The gene calls are TRBV5-4 and TRBJ2-7, with a tentative D call TRBD2 (6 bases). V lost 4 bases and J 0 bases, leaving 14 bases between the germline ends. This CDR3 has 15 amino acids. Germline V gene sequence: CDR1 SGHNT, CDR2 YYREEE (reference sequence).

This clone has just a few counts. The CDR3 DNA reads as TGTGCCAGCAGTTCCCCGGGGGGGGGCAATCAGCCCCAGCATTTT. Its protein product is CASSSPGGGNQPQHF. The chain employs TRBV28 and TRBJ1-5; D is possibly TRBD1 (5 bases). The CDR3 is 15 residues long. V was shortened by 4 bases and J by 2 bases, with 12 bases between the two germline ends. Germline V lookup: CDR1 MDHEN, CDR2 SYDVKM.

The gene calls are TRBV27 and TRBJ2-4; a weak D match, TRBD2 (7 bases). CDR1 is MNHEY and CDR2 is SMNVEV in the germline V gene (reference sequence). The CDR3 sequence is 15 residues long. V gave up 5 bases and J gave up 9 bases, with 20 bases separating them. The CDR3 loop is CASSRGGDILGIQYF. The CDR3 bases are TGTGCCAGCAGTAGGGGGGGCGATATTTTAGGCATTCAGTACTTC.

This clone was picked up a small number of times. In nucleotides, the CDR3 is TGTGCCAGCAGCCAAGCTGGGCTGGTTAAATTGAACACTGAAGCTTTCTTT. It yields the protein CASSQAGLVKLNTEAFF. V usage is TRBV14 and J usage is TRBJ1-1, with unresolved D. Germline assignment: CDR1 SGHDN and CDR2 FVKESK. V lost 1 base and J lost 0, with 15 bases in between. The CDR3 contains 17 residues.

The rearrangement links TRBV29-1 to TRBJ2-5, with 7 bases that match TRBD2. This CDR3 is 13 amino acids long. V lost 7 bases, J lost 3 bases, and 8 bases stayed unmatched. Germline V gene data show CDR1 as SQVTM and CDR2 as ANQGSEA. The CDR3 spells CSGTRGVKETQYF. CDR3 DNA sequence: TGCAGCGGAACCCGGGGGGTAAAAGAGACCCAGTACTTC.

The V and J genes are TRBV5-8 and TRBJ2-7; 9 nucleotides line up with TRBD1. The CDR3 covers 15 residues. Germline lookup yields CDR1 SGHTS and CDR2 YDEGEE. After removal of 3 bases from V and 7 bases from J, the junction contained 11 bases not matched to a gene. The CDR3 DNA follows: TGTGCCAGCAGCTGGACCGGGACAGGGTCTTCGGAGCAGTACTTC. This gives the protein CASSWTGTGSSEQYF. Using reference TRBV5-8 and TRBJ2-7 for the parts outside the CDR3, the full variable domain is EAGVTQSPTHLIKTRGQQATLRCSPISGHTSVYWYQQALGLGLQFLLWYDEGEERNRGNFPPRFSGRQFPNYSSELNVNALELEDSALYLCASSWTGTGSSEQYFGPGTRLTVT.